The source of this TCR beta chain is a study of immune evolution from preneoplasia to lung adenocarcinoma. Overall study results and limits: Later-stage lesions appeared to have more T cells, more diversity, less clonality.

This CDR3 is built from 13 residues. Germline V gives CDR1 SGHVS, CDR2 FNYEAQ. V shed 5 bases and J shed 9 bases, with 16 bases lying between them. This clone was counted a single time. Its antigen is still unknown. The assay was immunoSEQ multiplex PCR, and TCRdb's table has in-frame clones only and misses some. The sample has roughly 15,000 clones; roughly 87% are singletons. This sequence joins TRBV7-6 and TRBJ1-1; no definite D call. This sequence originates from an older donor with lung adenocarcinoma. Material for sequencing was FFPE lung adenocarcinoma in situ tissue. The chain's CDR3 is CASSAAPMEQAFF. The CDR3 DNA reads TGTGCCAGCAGCGCTGCCCCCATGGAACAAGCTTTCTTT.